This paragraph reports one T cell receptor beta chain. Its antigen is unknown. Clones were read by immunoSEQ multiplex PCR, and TCRdb kept only the in-frame ones, dropping some. The table includes about 45,000 clones, 73% detected once. Participants had chemo-refractory metastatic non-small-cell lung cancer and were treated with focal radiation plus ipilimumab CTLA-4 blockade. This sample was included in a study of radiotherapy plus CTLA-4 blockade in lung cancer. In the study overall: Under 20% of enrolled patients responded objectively, and roughly 30% had disease control.

Overall study results and limits: TCR clones of tumor origin grew in blood after radiotherapy plus ipilimumab. According to reports, early shifts in blood T cell clones, alongside interferon-beta, forecast response most accurately.

The sequences come from peripheral blood, collected from a patient treated with radiotherapy plus ipilimumab. This sequence was found in a human donor with non-small cell lung cancer who had a complete response to radiotherapy plus ipilimumab.

In DNA, the CDR3 is TGTGCCAGCAGCTTGAGCCTGGACAGGGCTGGGACTGAAGCTTTCTTT. Protein product: CASSLSLDRAGTEAFF. The genes are TRBV5-4 and TRBJ1-1, with 8 nucleotides matching TRBD1. Unmatched junction bases numbered 10, after V lost 1 base and J lost 5 bases. CDR3 size: 16 residues. The germline gives CDR1 SGHNT, CDR2 YYREEE (reference sequence).